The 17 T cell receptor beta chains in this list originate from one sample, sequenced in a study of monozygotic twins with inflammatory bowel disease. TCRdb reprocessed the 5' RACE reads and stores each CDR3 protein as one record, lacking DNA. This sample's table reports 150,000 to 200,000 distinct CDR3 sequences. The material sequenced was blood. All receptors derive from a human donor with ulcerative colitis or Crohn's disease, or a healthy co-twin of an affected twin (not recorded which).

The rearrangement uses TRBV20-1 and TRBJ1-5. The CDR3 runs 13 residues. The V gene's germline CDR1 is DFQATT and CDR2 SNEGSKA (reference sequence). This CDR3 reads CSARASGNQPQHF.

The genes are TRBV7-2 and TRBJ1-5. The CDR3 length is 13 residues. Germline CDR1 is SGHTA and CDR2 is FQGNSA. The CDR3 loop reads CASSSDRNQPQHF.

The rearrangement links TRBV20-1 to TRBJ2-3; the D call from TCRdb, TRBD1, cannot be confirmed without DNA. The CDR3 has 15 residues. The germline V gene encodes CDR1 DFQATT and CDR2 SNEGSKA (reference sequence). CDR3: CSARAIEGDTDTQYF.

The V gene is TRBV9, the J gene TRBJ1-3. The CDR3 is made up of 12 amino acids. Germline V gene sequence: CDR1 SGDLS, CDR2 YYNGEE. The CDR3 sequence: CASSVLGNTIYF.

The CDR3 loop is CASSPRDRGTEAFF. This rearrangement joins TRBV5-6 to TRBJ1-1; the D gene TCRdb calls, TRBD1, cannot be checked with no DNA. Per germline, CDR1 SGHDT and CDR2 YYEEEE. The length of the CDR3 is 14 residues.

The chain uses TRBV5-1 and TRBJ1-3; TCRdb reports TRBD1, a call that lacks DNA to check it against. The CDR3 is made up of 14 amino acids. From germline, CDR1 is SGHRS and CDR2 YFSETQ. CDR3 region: CASSNGQELNTIYF.

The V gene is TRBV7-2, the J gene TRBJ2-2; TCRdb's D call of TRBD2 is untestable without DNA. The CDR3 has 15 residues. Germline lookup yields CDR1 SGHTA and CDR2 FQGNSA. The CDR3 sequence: CASSLVMGRTGELFF.

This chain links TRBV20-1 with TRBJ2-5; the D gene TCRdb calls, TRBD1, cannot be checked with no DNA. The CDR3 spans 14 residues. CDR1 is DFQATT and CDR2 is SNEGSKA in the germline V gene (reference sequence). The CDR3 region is CSALQGSVGETQYF.

This CDR3 is CASSPRTWEREQFF. The chain employs TRBV7-9 and TRBJ2-1; TCRdb's D call, TRBD1, is unchecked because there is no DNA. From germline, CDR1 is SEHNR and CDR2 FQNEAQ (reference sequence). The CDR3 totals 14 residues.

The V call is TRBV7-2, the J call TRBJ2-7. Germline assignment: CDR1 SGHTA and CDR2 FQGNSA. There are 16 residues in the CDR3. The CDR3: CASSLDRGTSSYEQYF.

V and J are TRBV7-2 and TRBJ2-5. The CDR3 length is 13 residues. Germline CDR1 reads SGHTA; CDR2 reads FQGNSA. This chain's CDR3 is CASSPAAQETQYF. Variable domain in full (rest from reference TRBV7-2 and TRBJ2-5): GAGVSQSPSNKVTEKGKDVELRCDPISGHTALYWYRQSLGQGLEFLIYFQGNSAPDKSGLPSDRFSAERTGGSVSTLTIQRTQQEDSAVYLCASSPAAQETQYFGPGTRLLVL.

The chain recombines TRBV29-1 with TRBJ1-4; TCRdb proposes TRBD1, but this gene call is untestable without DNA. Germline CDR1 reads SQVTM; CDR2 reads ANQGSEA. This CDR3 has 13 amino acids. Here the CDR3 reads CSAKGQGAEKLFF.

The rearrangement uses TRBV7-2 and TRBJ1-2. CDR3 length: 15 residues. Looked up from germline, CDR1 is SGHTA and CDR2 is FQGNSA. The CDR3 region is CASSLARGTVDGYTF.

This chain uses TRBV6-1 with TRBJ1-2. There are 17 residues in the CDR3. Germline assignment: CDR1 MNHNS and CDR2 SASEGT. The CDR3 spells CASSDPGEGNINYGYTF.

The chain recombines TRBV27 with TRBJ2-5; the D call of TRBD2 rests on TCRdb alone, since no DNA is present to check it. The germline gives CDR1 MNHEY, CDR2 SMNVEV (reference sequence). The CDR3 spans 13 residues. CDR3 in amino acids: CASSPPAGETQYF.

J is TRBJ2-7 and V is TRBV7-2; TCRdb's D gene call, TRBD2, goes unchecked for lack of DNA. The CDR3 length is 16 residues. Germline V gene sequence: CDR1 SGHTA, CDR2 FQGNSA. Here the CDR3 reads CASSFLGRMRGSEQYF. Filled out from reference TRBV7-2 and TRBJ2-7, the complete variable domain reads GAGVSQSPSNKVTEKGKDVELRCDPISGHTALYWYRQSLGQGLEFLIYFQGNSAPDKSGLPSDRFSAERTGGSVSTLTIQRTQQEDSAVYLCASSFLGRMRGSEQYFGPGTRLTVT.

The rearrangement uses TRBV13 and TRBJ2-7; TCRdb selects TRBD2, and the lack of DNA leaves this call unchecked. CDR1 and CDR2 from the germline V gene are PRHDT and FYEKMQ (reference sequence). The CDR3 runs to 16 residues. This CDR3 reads CASSIKGSWRAYEQYF.